This TCR beta chain was identified during a study of blood T cell repertoires in COVID-19. Background on the study: From the United States, Italy and Spain came samples of acute and convalescent COVID-19. T cells, B-cell-depleted T cells, or PBMCs provided the cDNA or gDNA that served as material.

Using immunoSEQ multiplex PCR, the repertoire was profiled, and TCRdb retains in-frame clones only, with some absent. Of about 240,000 clones in the sample, 86% were seen once. CDR1 is SGDLS and CDR2 is YYNGEE in the germline V gene. With 0 bases removed from V and 3 bases from J, the gap between germline ends came to 8 bases. The CDR3 length is 14 residues. Allocation to cohorts depended on clinical history reported by the participants. The specimen was PBMCs or T cells enriched from blood (not recorded which). The chain combines TRBV9 with TRBJ2-3; possibly TRBD2 for D (5 bases). This TCR derives from a middle-aged woman with acute COVID-19. The CDR3 is CASSVDSGTDTQYF. The CDR3, as DNA: TGTGCCAGCAGCGTAGATTCGGGGACAGATACGCAGTATTTT.